The T cell receptor beta chain described here comes from a study of control samples from healthy donors and cancer patients (dated by TCRdb to about 2020). Libraries were prepared through the immunoSEQ multiplex PCR assay. TCRdb provides this immuneACCESS table in a form limited to in-frame rearrangements. Some clones are lacking; in checked studies, under half of them reflect an unresolved V gene, and why the rest are absent is not known. Present in this sample are about 120,000 clones, about 88% of which were seen just once. 2% to 3% of the sample lies in the top ten. The germline V gene supplies CDR1 LGHNA and CDR2 YNFKEQ. After removal of 4 bases from V and 2 bases from J, the junction retains 10 bases not matched to a gene. The CDR3 contains 17 residues, cysteine and phenylalanine counted. CDR3 DNA is the only sequence kept; it has 51 bases, read in frame from the first base. Relative to its sample, this clone is medium-sized (0.01 to 0.1%). Its binding antigen is unknown. Nothing much larger sits one base from this clone, and base qualities are not available.

This TCR was recovered from an older woman in good health. Recombination joined TRBV4-2 with TRBJ2-7, with 11 bases aligning to TRBD2. Sequencing input: blood. The CDR3 has the sequence CASSLPDSGGDTYEQYF. Read as DNA, the sequence is TGTGCCAGCAGCCTCCCAGATAGCGGGGGGGACACCTACGAGCAGTACTTC.